The rows below give T cell receptor beta chains drawn from one sample of a study of blood T cell repertoires in COVID-19. Some clones are missing from TCRdb's copy, which holds only in-frame ones; the method was immunoSEQ multiplex PCR. The sample holds under 200,000 clones, roughly four fifths seen once. The sequencing sample was made of peripheral blood. These TCRs come from a woman of 80 years or more with COVID-19, enrolled during active disease. Both conserved end residues are part of each CDR3. Each record gives: CDR3 protein, CDR3 length, V gene, clone size. Not every row has a clone size; where given, it reads once, few, many or a size class.

CDR3aa: CATGAANTYNEQFF
len: 14
v_gene: TRBV15
abundance: NA

CDR3aa: CARGGAGETQYF
len: 12
v_gene: TRBV2
abundance: NA

CDR3aa: CASSWGSVEVYEQYF
len: 15
v_gene: TRBV19
abundance: NA

CDR3aa: CASLVWGGDQPQHF
len: 14
v_gene: TRBV6-5
abundance: NA

CDR3aa: CASSDPAAGAGYNEQFF
len: 17
v_gene: TRBV6-1
abundance: NA

CDR3aa: CASSWGLAGADEQFF
len: 15
v_gene: TRBV5-4
abundance: NA

CDR3aa: CASSLGLDSGIYF
len: 13
v_gene: TRBV5-1
abundance: once

CDR3aa: CASRSQRGFF
len: 10
v_gene: TRBV2
abundance: NA

CDR3aa: CASSWGWETQYF
len: 12
v_gene: TRBV10-2
abundance: NA

CDR3aa: CATQGNTEAFF
len: 11
v_gene: TRBV28
abundance: NA

CDR3aa: CAWSGLAGDFTGELFF
len: 16
v_gene: TRBV30
abundance: NA

CDR3aa: CASSHRGQETQYF
len: 13
v_gene: TRBV3-1/TRBV3-2
abundance: few

CDR3aa: CASSSEFLRTGETGELFF
len: 18
v_gene: TRBV7-3
abundance: few

CDR3aa: CASSVVVWGGTGELFF
len: 16
v_gene: TRBV19
abundance: NA

CDR3aa: CASGDFTDTQYF
len: 12
v_gene: TRBV10-3
abundance: few

CDR3aa: CATLNGGTGELFF
len: 13
v_gene: TRBV24-1
abundance: NA

CDR3aa: CASSVMSSSYEQYF
len: 14
v_gene: TRBV9
abundance: NA

CDR3aa: CASSGSRDNEQFF
len: 13
v_gene: TRBV18
abundance: NA

CDR3aa: CASSLRGIGELFF
len: 13
v_gene: TRBV12-3/TRBV12-4
abundance: NA

CDR3aa: CATGQRGGETQYF
len: 13
v_gene: TRBV5-1
abundance: NA

CDR3aa: CASTEGLAGANEQFF
len: 15
v_gene: TRBV2
abundance: NA

CDR3aa: CASGLGQGYTQYF
len: 13
v_gene: TRBV12-5
abundance: once

CDR3aa: CASSTQGTEKLFF
len: 13
v_gene: TRBV19
abundance: NA

CDR3aa: CAISESISGGSDTQYF
len: 16
v_gene: TRBV10-3
abundance: NA

CDR3aa: CASSLMGRETQYF
len: 13
v_gene: TRBV7-9
abundance: NA

CDR3aa: CASSPLAGGKSRTDTQYF
len: 18
v_gene: TRBV18
abundance: NA

CDR3aa: CASARDRVNEQFF
len: 13
v_gene: TRBV2
abundance: NA

CDR3aa: CSASGSGGNSYNEQFF
len: 16
v_gene: TRBV20-1
abundance: NA

CDR3aa: CASSGDRGNEKLFF
len: 14
v_gene: TRBV2
abundance: NA

CDR3aa: CASSIQGSGTNEKLFF
len: 16
v_gene: TRBV19
abundance: NA

CDR3aa: CASSRGAIFPGELFF
len: 15
v_gene: TRBV7-9
abundance: NA

CDR3aa: CASSPGQGRYGYTF
len: 14
v_gene: TRBV5-4
abundance: NA

CDR3aa: CASSYSPNTEAFF
len: 13
v_gene: TRBV9
abundance: NA

CDR3aa: CSVDRAGELFF
len: 11
v_gene: TRBV29-1
abundance: NA

CDR3aa: CASSMDSASLVPLHF
len: 15
v_gene: TRBV19
abundance: NA

CDR3aa: CASSQYFLQETQYF
len: 14
v_gene: TRBV3-1/TRBV3-2
abundance: NA

CDR3aa: CASSLTGFLSEQFF
len: 14
v_gene: TRBV7-3
abundance: few